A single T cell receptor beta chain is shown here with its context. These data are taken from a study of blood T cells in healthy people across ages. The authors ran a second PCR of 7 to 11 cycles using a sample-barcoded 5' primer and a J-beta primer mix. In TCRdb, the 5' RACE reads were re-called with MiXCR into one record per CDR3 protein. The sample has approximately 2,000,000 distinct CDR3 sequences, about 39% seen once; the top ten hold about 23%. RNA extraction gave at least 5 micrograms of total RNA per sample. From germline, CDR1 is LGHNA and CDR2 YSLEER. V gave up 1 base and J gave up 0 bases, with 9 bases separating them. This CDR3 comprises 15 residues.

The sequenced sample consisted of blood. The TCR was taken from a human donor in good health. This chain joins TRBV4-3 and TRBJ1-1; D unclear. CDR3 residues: CASSQGYSMNTEAFF. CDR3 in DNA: TGCGCCAGCAGCCAAGGGTACTCGATGAACACTGAAGCTTTCTTT.